A selection of T cell receptor beta chains follows, all from one sample in a study of CD8+ T cells in alopecia areata. The repertoire was sequenced with immunoSEQ multiplex PCR; TCRdb's copy has only in-frame clones and lacks some. The profile shows 150,000 to 200,000 clones, 50% to 65% of them singletons. Sequences were obtained from CD4+ T cells sorted from blood. The source of these receptors is a human donor in good health. Both conserved end residues are trimmed from each CDR3.

v_gene,CDR3aa
TRBV5-1,ASSNYEREQETQY
TRBV30,AWIRGVTEAF
TRBV21-1,ASSRAGGVNQPQH
TRBV5-5,ASSSSQSSYNEQF
TRBV4-1,ASSPSAGQLEQY
TRBV29-1,SVHRRNYRAGTEAF
TRBV29-1,SVVTDSTIEQY
TRBV29-1,SAGLLYNEQF
TRBV2,ASRRDRLADTQY
TRBV29-1,SGVRGEKQY
TRBV5-1,ASSLDGGGYQPQH
TRBV28,ASSLPGTVSNQPQH
TRBV7-2,ASSRSGNTGELF